Here is one T cell receptor (beta chain) with its context. The antigen is unknown. CD4+ T cells that had been cultured provided DNA sequenced with the Oncomine TCR Beta short-read assay. TCRdb reprocessed the PCR reads with MiXCR, giving one entry per CDR3 protein. Seen here are tens of thousands of distinct CDR3 sequences, about 43% observed once, and the top ten hold roughly a tenth. Sample time point: late sampling 161 to 241 days after vaccination in three convalescent patients. Treatment given: roughly 10-day PBMC culture with coronavirus spike peptide pools or control peptides (ViraFEST assay). The germline V and J ends were trimmed by 3 bases and 6 bases, with 16 bases remaining between them. The CDR3 spans 14 residues. CDR1 and CDR2 (germline): DFQATT, SNEGSKA (reference sequence). This specimen comes from a study of vaccination and CD4 T cells after COVID-19. General observations from the study: From a median of about 21 to 40, SARS-CoV-2-reactive clonotypes increased, though not significantly.

The TCR comes from a human donor who had recovered from COVID-19. This chain uses TRBV20-1 with TRBJ2-3; a possible D gene is TRBD2 (6 bases). The sample here was CD4+ T cells from blood, cultured in vitro, taken about 7 months after SARS-CoV-2 vaccination. The CDR3 sequence: CSASAAGWGDTQYF. In DNA form, the CDR3 reads TGCAGTGCTAGCGCTGCGGGATGGGGGGATACGCAGTATTTT.